This T cell receptor (beta chain) was observed in a study of T cells in Graves' hyperthyroidism and ophthalmopathy. Template material for amplifying TCR beta CDR3 regions consisted of RNA transcripts. First-round RT-PCR with HTBI primers amplified the TCR CDR3 region. MiXCR, applied by TCRdb to the multiplex PCR reads, yields one record per CDR3 protein. The profile shows about 640,000 distinct CDR3 sequences, around 20% of them singletons. This clonotype was detected a few times. Over 8 ml fresh peripheral blood yielded the PBMCs. Germline loops: CDR1 MGHRA, CDR2 YSYEKL. The length of the CDR3 is 13 residues. The V end was cut by 0 bases, the J end by 7 bases, with 7 bases between.

The genes are TRBV4-1 and TRBJ1-5; no reliable D call. Material: blood. This clonotype was obtained from a young man with Graves' ophthalmopathy. This chain's CDR3 is CASSQDYFQPQHF. The CDR3 DNA follows: TGCGCCAGCAGCCAAGATTATTTCCAGCCCCAGCATTTT.